This T cell receptor beta chain was profiled in a study of OX40 agonist ivuxolimab in advanced cancers. About the full investigation: Ivuxolimab was a fully human IgG2 agonistic monoclonal antibody targeting the costimulatory receptor OX40 (CD134). A male proportion of 75% to 85% and a mean age of approximately 61 years, ranging from 23 to 79, were recorded for the dose-escalation cohort. Partial responses were achieved by three dose-escalation patients, of whom one had hepatocellular carcinoma and two had cutaneous melanoma. Patients were allowed to have had prior anti-PD-1, anti-PD-L1 or anti-CTLA-4 therapy, and 40% of the dose-escalation patients had previously received checkpoint inhibitors. Peripheral TCRbeta sequencing aimed to test whether ivuxolimab altered TCR sequence diversity and caused clonal T-cell expansion. The paper reports the monotherapy dose-escalation portion (N ≈ 50 patients) of the phase I ivuxolimab trial. Intravenous ivuxolimab was administered to patients every 2 weeks at six dose levels: 0.01, 0.1, 0.3, 1.5, 3 and 10 mg/kg. Of the approximately 50 dose-escalation patients, hepatocellular carcinoma was present in about 20, melanoma in some 15, renal cell carcinoma in 9 and head and neck cancer in 9.

CDR1 LNHDA and CDR2 SQIVND are derived from the germline V gene (reference sequence). Inclusive of the bounding cysteine and phenylalanine, the CDR3 is 16 residues long. The only DNA kept is the CDR3, 48 bases in frame from the first base. Trimming costs V 6 bases and J 5 bases, and their ends lie 22 bases apart. Genomic DNA was isolated from the sorted cells so that the TCRbeta CDR3 region could be sequenced. The immunoSEQ Assay was used to sequence the TCRbeta CDR3 regions. Not all clones reach the TCRdb copy of this immuneACCESS table, which keeps in-frame sequences only. Checked studies attribute under half of the gap to unresolved V genes and leave the rest unexplained. This sample holds tens of thousands of clones; 85% were observed only once. The top ten clonotypes cover roughly 3.1% of the sample. Remarks on this clone: Its cognate antigen has yet to be identified. It has no much larger one-base neighbor in the sample; base qualities were not kept.

The trial excluded patients who had a history of autoimmune disease or were on systemic immunosuppression. Peripheral blood for TCR sequencing was drawn from every dose cohort at baseline, at cycle 4 day 1 and at cycle 7 day 1. Samples came from an open-label, multicenter, first-in-human phase I dose-escalation trial of ivuxolimab. Adults with locally advanced or metastatic melanoma, renal cell carcinoma, hepatocellular carcinoma or head and neck squamous cell carcinoma were enrolled in the trial. Before TCR sequencing, CD4+ and CD8+ T cells were separately sorted from peripheral blood. The paper's findings and limits, for the study overall: After ivuxolimab, CD8+ T cells had more expanded clones than CD4+ T cells on average. Which antigens the clonally expanded peripheral T cells were specific for was not determined. Low levels of normalized T-cell clonal expansion were also seen in some patients who did not respond. At doses of 0.1 to 3.0 mg/kg, clonal expansion of both CD4+ and CD8+ T cells in blood was seen between baseline and week 6. Partial responders in the 0.1-3.0 mg/kg groups had among the lowest normalized peripheral clonal expansion, especially among CD8+ T cells.

The sequence is built from TRBV19 and TRBJ1-2; the D segment could be TRBD1, given 6 matching bases. This sequence was found in an adult with an advanced solid tumor such as melanoma, head and neck, liver or kidney cancer. Sequencing used CD4+ or CD8+ T cells sorted from blood, obtained in a trial of the OX40 agonist ivuxolimab. In nucleotide form, the sequence is TGTGCCAGTAGATCCATAGGGGGACGGGGCCCATATGGCTACACCTTC. Translated, this is CASRSIGGRGPYGYTF.